Following are 25 T cell receptor beta chains from one sample sequenced in a study of shared clonotypes between healthy human individuals. Using immunoSEQ multiplex PCR, the repertoire was profiled, and TCRdb retains in-frame clones only, with some absent. Of some 2.3 million clones listed, roughly 93% are singletons. The sequencing sample was made of naive CD4+ T cells from PBMCs. Sample subset: CD45RA+ positively selected. These receptors were taken from a man aged 18 to 29 in good health. Some clones in this sample may be carry-over from other donors' samples.

This clone was observed a single time. This chain connects TRBV28 to TRBJ2-6; D is possibly TRBD1 or TRBD2 (6 bases each). The germline V gene has CDR1 MDHEN and CDR2 SYDVKM. CDR3 length: 16 amino acids. Trimming removed 2 bases from V and 3 bases from J, with 11 bases in between. The CDR3 DNA reads as TGTGCCAGCAGTTTACGGGGGCTCGGTGGGGCCAACGTCCTGACTTTC. It encodes CASSLRGLGGANVLTF.

This clone is a singleton in its sample. J is TRBJ2-1 and V is TRBV9, with 9 bases identical to TRBD2. This CDR3 is built from 15 residues. V shed 0 bases and J 7 bases; nucleotides not matched to a gene: 5. Germline V CDR1 and CDR2: SGDLS, YYNGEE. This CDR3 reads CASSVVSGSVNEQFF. The CDR3 DNA reads TGTGCCAGCAGCGTAGTTAGCGGGAGCGTTAATGAGCAGTTCTTC.

Details on this clone: Distinct nucleotide sequences in the sample also encode this CDR3. The rearrangement uses TRBV5-1 and TRBJ2-1; possible D gene TRBD2, 6 bases. V lost 2 bases and J lost 3, with 12 bases in between. Germline CDR1 reads SGHRS; CDR2 reads YFSETQ. The CDR3 is made up of 15 amino acids. As DNA, the CDR3 is TGCGCCAGCAGCTTAGCGTCGGGAGACTACAATGAGCAGTTCTTC. This codes for CASSLASGDYNEQFF.

The V call is TRBV4-1, the J call TRBJ2-2; possible D gene TRBD1, 7 bases. V lost 4 bases and J 2 bases, leaving 23 bases between the germline ends. The germline V gene encodes CDR1 MGHRA and CDR2 YSYEKL. The CDR3 spans 19 residues. This CDR3 reads CASSPHGGGQEKNTGELFF. CDR3 DNA sequence: TGCGCCAGCAGCCCTCACGGGGGAGGACAGGAGAAAAACACCGGGGAGCTGTTTTTT.

The rearrangement uses TRBV7-9 and TRBJ2-7; tentatively, D is TRBD1 (5 bases). This CDR3 has 16 residues. V was shortened by 5 bases and J by 3 bases, with 20 bases between the two germline ends. In germline, CDR1 is SEHNR, CDR2 FQNEAQ (reference sequence). CDR3 nucleotide sequence: TGTGCCAGCAGCCCAGGGTGGAGCGAGCATCTCTACGAGCAGTACTTC. Translated, it gives CASSPGWSEHLYEQYF.

The V call is TRBV7-9, the J call TRBJ2-2; 13 bases agree with TRBD2. The ends lost 5 bases at V and 5 bases at J; junction bases unmatched: 8. This CDR3 has 17 amino acids. Germline assignment: CDR1 SEHNR and CDR2 FQNEAQ (reference sequence). The CDR3 region is CASSPSGLAGVTGELFF. CDR3 nucleotide sequence: TGTGCCAGCAGCCCAAGCGGACTAGCGGGAGTGACCGGGGAGCTGTTTTTT.

CDR3 coding DNA: TGTGCCAGCAGATCTTTGACTAGTGGGGAGCAGTACTTC. Protein: CASRSLTSGEQYF. V usage is TRBV6-5 and J usage is TRBJ2-7; D may be TRBD2 (6 bases). The V gene lost 6 bases and the J gene lost 7 bases, with 16 bases spanning the gap. CDR3 length: 13 amino acids. Looked up from germline, CDR1 is MNHEY and CDR2 is SVGAGI.

The chain joins TRBV28 to TRBJ2-1; the D call may be TRBD1 or TRBD2 (7 bases each). V was shortened by 7 bases and J by 3 bases, with 19 bases between the two germline ends. The CDR3 is 16 amino acids. From germline, CDR1 is MDHEN and CDR2 SYDVKM. The CDR3 loop reads CASTLGGTVNYNEQFF. CDR3 DNA sequence: TGTGCCAGCACCCTGGGAGGGACAGTGAACTACAATGAGCAGTTCTTC.

The CDR3 nucleotides are TGTGCCAGCGGGACTTATGGGGGAAACACCATATATTTT. Translation gives CASGTYGGNTIYF. This chain links TRBV6-5 with TRBJ1-3, with D tentatively TRBD1 (5 bases). Germline-derived CDR1 and CDR2 are MNHEY and SVGAGI. There are 13 residues in the CDR3. The V and J ends lost 8 bases and 4 bases respectively, with 12 bases between them.

The chain couples TRBV9 to TRBJ1-1, with D maybe TRBD1 (6 bases). V was cut by 0 bases and J by 4 bases, with 13 bases left in between. Germline CDR1 reads SGDLS; CDR2 reads YYNGEE. This CDR3 has 15 residues. The CDR3 loop reads CASSVEGQGTTEAFF. CDR3 nucleotides: TGTGCCAGCAGCGTAGAGGGGCAGGGGACCACTGAAGCTTTCTTT. Full variable domain (missing parts from reference TRBV9 and TRBJ1-1): DSGVTQTPKHLITATGQRVTLRCSPRSGDLSVYWYQQSLDQGLQFLIQYYNGEERAKGNILERFSAQQFPDLHSELNLSSLELGDSALYFCASSVEGQGTTEAFFGQGTRLTVV.

A single count supports this clone. The chain combines TRBV9 with TRBJ2-7, with TRBD2 as a possible D gene (6 bases). The CDR3 is 16 residues long. Germline loops: CDR1 SGDLS, CDR2 YYNGEE. The V end was cut by 0 bases, the J end by 3 bases, with 16 bases between. CDR3 sequence (DNA): TGTGCCAGCAGCGTAGGACCCGGGACTTCCTTCTACGAGCAGTACTTC. This codes for CASSVGPGTSFYEQYF.

This rearrangement joins TRBV6-5 to TRBJ2-7; possibly TRBD2 for D (7 bases). Trimming pared 6 bases from V and 5 bases from J, leaving 17 bases between. CDR1 MNHEY and CDR2 SVGAGI come from the germline V gene. The length of the CDR3 is 14 residues. The CDR3 DNA reads TGTGCCAGCAGACAGGGACTAAAAGGAAACGAGCAGTACTTC. The encoded protein is CASRQGLKGNEQYF.

The genes are TRBV6-1 and TRBJ1-2; D not resolved. The V gene's germline CDR1 is MNHNS and CDR2 SASEGT. The CDR3 has 10 residues. The germline V and J ends were trimmed by 3 bases and 9 bases, with 5 bases remaining between them. The CDR3 sequence: CASSDLSYTF. The CDR3 region has the DNA TGTGCCAGCAGTGATTTGAGCTACACCTTC.

CDR3 amino acids: CASSPGVRREQYF. The CDR3 nucleotides read TGTGCCAGCAGCCCGGGGGTTAGGAGAGAGCAGTACTTC. The rearrangement joins TRBV7-2 to TRBJ2-7; D possibly corresponds to TRBD2 (6 bases). The CDR3 extends over 13 amino acids. Germline CDR1 SGHTA, CDR2 FQGNSA. The V gene lost 5 bases and the J gene lost 7 bases, with 15 bases spanning the gap.

The rearrangement joins TRBV5-1 to TRBJ2-5; D may be TRBD1 (5 bases). The V end was cut by 4 bases, the J end by 2 bases, with 12 bases between. The CDR3 consists of 14 residues. CDR1 and CDR2 (germline): SGHRS, YFSETQ. CDR3 in DNA: TGCGCCAGCAGCCCGAGACAGACTCAAGAGACCCAGTACTTC. Translated: CASSPRQTQETQYF.

The genes are TRBV14 and TRBJ1-4; 8 bases fit TRBD1. The CDR3 contains 15 residues. V lost 4 bases and J lost 2; bases outside the gene matches: 3. Germline V gives CDR1 SGHDN, CDR2 FVKESK. The DNA of the CDR3 is TGTGCCAGCAGCCTTCGGACAGGGACTAATGAAAAACTGTTTTTT. It codes for CASSLRTGTNEKLFF.

The rearrangement uses TRBV13 and TRBJ2-2; the match to TRBD1 covers 8 bases. Germline V lookup: CDR1 PRHDT, CDR2 FYEKMQ (reference sequence). V dropped 3 bases and J dropped 6; count of bases not matched to a gene: 3. The CDR3 is made up of 14 amino acids. The CDR3 DNA reads as TGTGCCAGCAGCTTCCGACAGGGGCCCGGGGAGCTGTTTTTT. It specifies CASSFRQGPGELFF.

The chain couples TRBV7-8 to TRBJ1-1, with TRBD1 matching over 8 bases. Per germline, CDR1 SGHVS and CDR2 FQNEAQ. The CDR3 is 13 amino acids. With V trimmed by 3 bases and J by 4 bases, 1 base remained unmatched. The CDR3 DNA reads TGTGCCAGCAGCTTGACAGGGGCCACTGAAGCTTTCTTT. This codes for CASSLTGATEAFF.

This chain connects TRBV21-1 to TRBJ2-7; no check of the table's D call, TRBD1, against the DNA was made. TRBV21-1 has pseudogene status. The CDR3 runs 16 residues. The CDR3 nucleotides read TGTGCCAGCAGCAAAGGACAGCCGAATAGCTCCTACGAGCAGTACTTC. Translation gives CASSKGQPNSSYEQYF.

The chain is built from TRBV18 and TRBJ2-3; D gene ambiguous. V shed 0 bases and J shed 3 bases, with 13 bases lying between them. CDR1 is KGHSH and CDR2 is LQKENI in the germline V gene. The CDR3 totals 16 residues. CDR3 protein: CASSPPNTRGTDTQYF. CDR3 in DNA: TGTGCCAGCTCACCACCGAACACTCGTGGAACAGATACGCAGTATTTT.

This clone was counted once. This chain links TRBV1 with TRBJ1-5; the table's TRBD1 call for D was not verified on the DNA. TRBV1 counts as a pseudogene. The CDR3 covers 17 residues. The CDR3 DNA is TGCACCAGCAGCCCCCAAGTCCGACAGTATAGCAATCAGCCCCAGCATTTT. Its translation: CTSSPQVRQYSNQPQHF.

In its sample, this clone was seen once. J is TRBJ1-2 and V is TRBV20-1; 8 bases fit TRBD1. This CDR3 has 11 residues. CDR1 is DFQATT, CDR2 SNEGSKA, per germline (reference sequence). CDR3 in DNA: TGCAGCGCGGACAGGGACGGTGGCTACACCTTC. This gives the protein CSADRDGGYTF.

Details on this clone: Other DNA sequences of this sample code for an identical CDR3. The CDR3 sequence: CASSSPGTNTGELFF. CDR3 DNA sequence: TGTGCCAGCAGCAGTCCAGGAACGAACACCGGGGAGCTGTTTTTT. The rearrangement uses TRBV28 and TRBJ2-2, with D unclear. V was cut by 6 bases and J by 0 bases, with 11 bases left in between. Germline values: CDR1 MDHEN, CDR2 SYDVKM. CDR3 size: 15 residues. Full variable domain (missing parts from reference TRBV28 and TRBJ2-2): DVKVTQSSRYLVKRTGEKVFLECVQDMDHENMFWYRQDPGLGLRLIYFSYDVKMKEKGDIPEGYSVSREKKERFSLILESASTNQTSMYLCASSSPGTNTGELFFGEGSRLTVL.

This clone has only a few counts. This sequence joins TRBV2 and TRBJ1-5; D is ambiguous. Germline V gene data show CDR1 as SNHLY and CDR2 as FYNNEI. The CDR3 sequence is 14 residues long. V lost 4 bases, J lost 1 base, and 8 bases lay in between. The CDR3 nucleotides read TGTGCCAGCAGTGCGCGACAAAGCAATCAGCCCCAGCATTTT. Encoded protein: CASSARQSNQPQHF.

This clone occurred once. The chain links TRBV4-1 to TRBJ1-2, with unresolved D. This CDR3 has 15 residues. Germline V gene lookup returns CDR1 MGHRA and CDR2 YSYEKL. V was trimmed by 4 bases and J by 10 bases, leaving 22 bases between them. The CDR3 region is CASSPASGFPFFYTF. The CDR3 DNA sequence: TGCGCCAGCAGCCCGGCGTCTGGATTCCCCTTCTTCTACACCTTC.